This T cell receptor (beta chain) was sequenced for a study of molecular identifiers for immune sequencing clone quantification. Via MiXCR, TCRdb re-called the PCR reads, giving one row per CDR3 protein. The sample includes about 40,000 distinct CDR3 sequences, about 18% of them seen just once. Study observations and caveats: Clone sizes could be underestimated for highly expanded clones when identical TCR molecules share a barcode.

The germline V and J ends were trimmed by 2 bases and 5 bases, with 6 bases remaining between them. The CDR3 covers 13 residues. CDR1 LNHNV and CDR2 YYDKDF come from the germline V gene (reference sequence). Concerning this clonotype: Its antigen is still unknown.

The clonotype was recovered from a human donor in good health. Some libraries in this study had Jurkat cell RNA spiked in. The chain couples TRBV15 to TRBJ2-2; no firm D call. The sample consisted of naive CD8+ T cells from blood, with Jurkat cell RNA spiked in. Subset in this sample: FACS-sorted CD8+CD4-CCR7+CD45RA+ naive T cells. The CDR3 loop reads CATSRSSTGELFF. CDR3 DNA sequence: TGTGCCACCAGCAGATCTTCAACCGGGGAGCTGTTTTTT.